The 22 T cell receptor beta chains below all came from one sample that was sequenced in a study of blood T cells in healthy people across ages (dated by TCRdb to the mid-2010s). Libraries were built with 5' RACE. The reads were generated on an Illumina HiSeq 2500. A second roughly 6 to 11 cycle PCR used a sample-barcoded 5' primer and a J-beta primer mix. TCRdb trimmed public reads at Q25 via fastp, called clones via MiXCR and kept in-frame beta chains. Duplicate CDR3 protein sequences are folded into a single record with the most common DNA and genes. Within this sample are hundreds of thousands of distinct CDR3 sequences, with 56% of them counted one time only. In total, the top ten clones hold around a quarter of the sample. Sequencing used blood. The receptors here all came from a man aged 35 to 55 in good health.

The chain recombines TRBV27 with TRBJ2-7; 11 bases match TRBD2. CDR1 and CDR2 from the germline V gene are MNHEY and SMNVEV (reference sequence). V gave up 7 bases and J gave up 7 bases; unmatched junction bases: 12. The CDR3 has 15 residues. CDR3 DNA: TGTGCCAGCACCTACGGACTAGCGGGCGCCAATGAGCAGTACTTC. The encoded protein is CASTYGLAGANEQYF.

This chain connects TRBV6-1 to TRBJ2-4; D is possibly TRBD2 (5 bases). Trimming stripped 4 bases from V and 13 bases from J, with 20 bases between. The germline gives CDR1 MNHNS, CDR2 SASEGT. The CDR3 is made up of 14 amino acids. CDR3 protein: CASSGRTWTGEQYF. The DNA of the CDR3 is TGTGCCAGCAGTGGACGGACCTGGACTGGTGAGCAGTACTTC.

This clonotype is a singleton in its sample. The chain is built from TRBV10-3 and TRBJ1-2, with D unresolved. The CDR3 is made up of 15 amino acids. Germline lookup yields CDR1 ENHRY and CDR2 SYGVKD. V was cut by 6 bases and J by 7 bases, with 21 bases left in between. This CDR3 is CAIRDPGLDYFGYTF. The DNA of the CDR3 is TGTGCCATCAGGGATCCTGGACTGGACTATTTTGGCTACACCTTC.

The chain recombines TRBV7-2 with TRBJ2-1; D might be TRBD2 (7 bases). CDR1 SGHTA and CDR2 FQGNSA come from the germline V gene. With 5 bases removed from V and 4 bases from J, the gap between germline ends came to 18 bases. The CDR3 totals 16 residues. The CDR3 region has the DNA TGTGCCAGCAGCACCGACGGGGGGCCGGCTTACAATGAGCAGTTCTTC. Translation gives CASSTDGGPAYNEQFF.

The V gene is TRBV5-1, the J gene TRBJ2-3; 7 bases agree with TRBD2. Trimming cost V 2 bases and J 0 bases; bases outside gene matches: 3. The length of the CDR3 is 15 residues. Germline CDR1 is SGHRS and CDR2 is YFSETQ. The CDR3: CASSLQRDSTDTQYF. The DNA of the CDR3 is TGCGCCAGCAGCTTACAGCGGGATAGCACAGATACGCAGTATTTT.

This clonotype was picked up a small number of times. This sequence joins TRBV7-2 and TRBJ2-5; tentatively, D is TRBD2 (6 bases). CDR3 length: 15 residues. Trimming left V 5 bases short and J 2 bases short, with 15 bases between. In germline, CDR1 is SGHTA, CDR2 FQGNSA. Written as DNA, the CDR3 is TGTGCCAGCAGCCGTGATAGCGGAGTTCAAGAGACCCAGTACTTC. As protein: CASSRDSGVQETQYF. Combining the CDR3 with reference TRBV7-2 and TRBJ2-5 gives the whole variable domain GAGVSQSPSNKVTEKGKDVELRCDPISGHTALYWYRQSLGQGLEFLIYFQGNSAPDKSGLPSDRFSAERTGGSVSTLTIQRTQQEDSAVYLCASSRDSGVQETQYFGPGTRLLVL.

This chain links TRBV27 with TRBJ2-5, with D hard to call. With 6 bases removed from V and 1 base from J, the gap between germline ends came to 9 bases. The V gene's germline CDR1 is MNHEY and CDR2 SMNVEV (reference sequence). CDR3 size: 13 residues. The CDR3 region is CASRFRSQETQYF. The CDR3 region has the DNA TGTGCCAGCAGGTTCAGATCCCAAGAGACCCAGTACTTC.

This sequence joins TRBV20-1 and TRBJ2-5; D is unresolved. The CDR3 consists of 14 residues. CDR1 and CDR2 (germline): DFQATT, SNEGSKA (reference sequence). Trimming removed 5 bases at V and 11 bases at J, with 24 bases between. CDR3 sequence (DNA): TGCAGTGCTGGAAAATATGCCCGTCGAGGAGAGCAGTACTTC. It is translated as CSAGKYARRGEQYF.

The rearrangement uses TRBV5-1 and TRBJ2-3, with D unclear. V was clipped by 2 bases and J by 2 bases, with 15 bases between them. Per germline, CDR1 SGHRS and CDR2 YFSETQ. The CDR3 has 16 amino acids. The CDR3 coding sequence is TGCGCCAGCAGCTTCTTTTCTGGCAGCCCCACAGATACGCAGTATTTT. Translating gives CASSFFSGSPTDTQYF.

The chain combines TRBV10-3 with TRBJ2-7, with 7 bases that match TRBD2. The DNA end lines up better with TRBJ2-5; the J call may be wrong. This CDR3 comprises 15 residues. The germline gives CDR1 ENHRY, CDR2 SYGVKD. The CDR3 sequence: CAISESGPWEGTQYF. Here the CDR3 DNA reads TGTGCCATCAGTGAGTCGGGGCCCTGGGAGGGGACCCAGTACTTC.

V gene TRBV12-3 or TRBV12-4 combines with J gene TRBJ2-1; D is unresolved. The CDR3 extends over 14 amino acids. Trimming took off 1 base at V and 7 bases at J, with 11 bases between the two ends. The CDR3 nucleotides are TGTGCCAGCAGTTTAGTTGTATACGGAAATGAGCAGTTCTTC. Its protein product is CASSLVVYGNEQFF.

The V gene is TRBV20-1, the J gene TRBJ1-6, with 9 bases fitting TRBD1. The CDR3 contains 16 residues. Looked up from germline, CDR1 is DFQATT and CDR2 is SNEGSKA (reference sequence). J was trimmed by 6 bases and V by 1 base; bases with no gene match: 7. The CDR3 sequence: CSARGDRDFANSPLHF. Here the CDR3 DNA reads TGCAGTGCTAGAGGGGACAGGGATTTTGCTAATTCACCCCTCCACTTT.

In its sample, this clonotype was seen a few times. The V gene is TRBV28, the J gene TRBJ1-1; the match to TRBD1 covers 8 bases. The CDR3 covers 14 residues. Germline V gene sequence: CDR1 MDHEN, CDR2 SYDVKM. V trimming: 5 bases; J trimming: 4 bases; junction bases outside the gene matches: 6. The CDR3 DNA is TGTGCCAGCAGTCCGCGGACAGGGAGCACTGAAGCTTTCTTT. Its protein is CASSPRTGSTEAFF.

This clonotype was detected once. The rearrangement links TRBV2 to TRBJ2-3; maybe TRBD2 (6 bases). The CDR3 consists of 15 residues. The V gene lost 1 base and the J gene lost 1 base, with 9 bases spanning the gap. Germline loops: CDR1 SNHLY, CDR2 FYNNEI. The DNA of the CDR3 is TGTGCCAGCAGTGAAGAGGGACTTCGCACAGATACGCAGTATTTT. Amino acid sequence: CASSEEGLRTDTQYF. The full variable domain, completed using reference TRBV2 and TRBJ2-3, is EPEVTQTPSHQVTQMGQEVILRCVPISNHLYFYWYRQILGQKVEFLVSFYNNEISEKSEIFDDQFSVERPDGSNFTLKIRSTKLEDSAMYFCASSEEGLRTDTQYFGPGTRLTVL.

The CDR3, as DNA: TGTGCCAGCAGCTTTTCTGGCGGGACACAATACGAGCAGTACTTC. The encoded protein is CASSFSGGTQYEQYF. V and J are TRBV11-2 and TRBJ2-7; D may be TRBD1 or TRBD2 (6 bases each). CDR3 length: 15 amino acids. Trimming cost V 3 bases and J 4 bases, with 16 bases left between them. Germline V gene sequence: CDR1 SGHAT, CDR2 FQNNGV. Filled out from reference TRBV11-2 and TRBJ2-7, the complete variable domain reads EAGVAQSPRYKIIEKRQSVAFWCNPISGHATLYWYQQILGQGPKLLIQFQNNGVVDDSQLPKDRFSAERLKGVDSTLKIQPAKLEDSAVYLCASSFSGGTQYEQYFGPGTRLTVT.

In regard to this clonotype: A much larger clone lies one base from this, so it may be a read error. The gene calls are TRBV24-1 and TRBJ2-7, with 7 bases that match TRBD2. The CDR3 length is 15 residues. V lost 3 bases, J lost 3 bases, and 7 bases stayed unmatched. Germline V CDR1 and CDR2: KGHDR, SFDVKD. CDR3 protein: CATSDELAEIYEQYF. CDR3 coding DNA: TGTGCCACCAGTGATGAGCTAGCGGAAATCTACGAGCAGTACTTC.

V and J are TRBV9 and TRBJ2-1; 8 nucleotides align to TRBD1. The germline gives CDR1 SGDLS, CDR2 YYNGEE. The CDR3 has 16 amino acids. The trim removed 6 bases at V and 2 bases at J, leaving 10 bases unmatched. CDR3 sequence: CASTPLWTGTYNEQFF. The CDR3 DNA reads TGTGCCAGCACCCCCCTATGGACAGGGACCTACAATGAGCAGTTCTTC. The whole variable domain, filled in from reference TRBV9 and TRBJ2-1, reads DSGVTQTPKHLITATGQRVTLRCSPRSGDLSVYWYQQSLDQGLQFLIQYYNGEERAKGNILERFSAQQFPDLHSELNLSSLELGDSALYFCASTPLWTGTYNEQFFGPGTRLTVL.

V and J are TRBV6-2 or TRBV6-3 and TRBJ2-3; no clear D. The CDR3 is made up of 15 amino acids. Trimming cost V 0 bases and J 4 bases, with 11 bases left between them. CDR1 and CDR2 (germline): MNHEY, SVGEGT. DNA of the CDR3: TGTGCCAGCAGTTACTCGAATCCGGTAGCAGATACGCAGTATTTT. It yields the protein CASSYSNPVADTQYF.

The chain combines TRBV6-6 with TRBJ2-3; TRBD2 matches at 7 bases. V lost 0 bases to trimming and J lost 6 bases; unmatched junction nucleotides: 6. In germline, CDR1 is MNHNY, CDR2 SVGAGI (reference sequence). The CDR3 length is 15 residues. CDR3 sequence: CASSYSGGIGDTQYF. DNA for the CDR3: TGTGCCAGCAGTTACTCGGGGGGGATTGGGGATACGCAGTATTTT.

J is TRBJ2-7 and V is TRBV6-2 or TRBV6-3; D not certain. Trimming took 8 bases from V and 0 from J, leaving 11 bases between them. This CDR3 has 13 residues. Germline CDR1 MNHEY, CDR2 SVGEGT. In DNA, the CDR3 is TGTGCCAGCTGGGCCGACTCCTCCTACGAGCAGTACTTC. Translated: CASWADSSYEQYF.

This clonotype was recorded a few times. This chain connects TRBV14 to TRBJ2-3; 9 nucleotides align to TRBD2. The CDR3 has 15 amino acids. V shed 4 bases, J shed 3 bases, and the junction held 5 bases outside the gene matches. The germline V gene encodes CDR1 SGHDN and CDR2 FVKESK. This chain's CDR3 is CASSLGLARTDTQYF. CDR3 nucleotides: TGTGCCAGCAGCCTCGGACTAGCGCGGACAGATACGCAGTATTTT.

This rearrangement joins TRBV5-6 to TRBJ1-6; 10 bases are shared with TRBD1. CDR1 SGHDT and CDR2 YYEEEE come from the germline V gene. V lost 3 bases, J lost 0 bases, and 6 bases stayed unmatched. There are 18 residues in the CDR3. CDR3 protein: CASSSDRGRSSYNSPLHF. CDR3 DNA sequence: TGTGCCAGCAGCTCCGACAGGGGGCGAAGCTCCTATAATTCACCCCTCCACTTT.